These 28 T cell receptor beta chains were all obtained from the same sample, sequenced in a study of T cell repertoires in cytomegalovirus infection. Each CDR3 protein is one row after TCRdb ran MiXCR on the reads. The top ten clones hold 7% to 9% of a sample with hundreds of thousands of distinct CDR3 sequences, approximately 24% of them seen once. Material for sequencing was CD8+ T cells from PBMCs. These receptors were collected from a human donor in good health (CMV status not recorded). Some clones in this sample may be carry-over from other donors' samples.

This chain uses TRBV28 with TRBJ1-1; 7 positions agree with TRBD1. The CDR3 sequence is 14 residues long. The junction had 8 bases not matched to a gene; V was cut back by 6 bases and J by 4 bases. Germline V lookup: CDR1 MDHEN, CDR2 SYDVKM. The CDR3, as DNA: TGTGCCAGCAGCCCGCCCGGACAGGCCACTGAAGCTTTCTTT. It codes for CASSPPGQATEAFF. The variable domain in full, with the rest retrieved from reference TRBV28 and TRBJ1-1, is DVKVTQSSRYLVKRTGEKVFLECVQDMDHENMFWYRQDPGLGLRLIYFSYDVKMKEKGDIPEGYSVSREKKERFSLILESASTNQTSMYLCASSPPGQATEAFFGQGTRLTVV.

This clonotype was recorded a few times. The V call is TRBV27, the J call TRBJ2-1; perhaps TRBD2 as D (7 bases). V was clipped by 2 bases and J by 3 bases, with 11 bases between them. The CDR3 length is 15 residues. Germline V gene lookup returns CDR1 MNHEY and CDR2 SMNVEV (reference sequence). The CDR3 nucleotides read TGTGCCAGCAGTTTAATCGGGGGGCACTACAATGAGCAGTTCTTC. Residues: CASSLIGGHYNEQFF.

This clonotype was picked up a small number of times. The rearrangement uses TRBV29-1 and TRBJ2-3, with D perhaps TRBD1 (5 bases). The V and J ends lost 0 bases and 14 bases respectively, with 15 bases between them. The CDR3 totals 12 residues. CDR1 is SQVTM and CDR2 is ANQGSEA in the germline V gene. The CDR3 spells CSVEDGGAHPYF. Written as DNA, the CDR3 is TGCAGCGTTGAAGATGGTGGGGCTCACCCGTATTTT.

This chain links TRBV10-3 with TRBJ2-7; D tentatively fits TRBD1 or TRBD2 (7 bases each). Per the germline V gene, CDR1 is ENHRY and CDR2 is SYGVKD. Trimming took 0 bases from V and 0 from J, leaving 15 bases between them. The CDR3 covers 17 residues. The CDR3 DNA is TGTGCCATCAGTGAGTCGGGGGGGACAGCCTCCTCCTACGAGCAGTACGTC. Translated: CAISESGGTASSYEQYV.

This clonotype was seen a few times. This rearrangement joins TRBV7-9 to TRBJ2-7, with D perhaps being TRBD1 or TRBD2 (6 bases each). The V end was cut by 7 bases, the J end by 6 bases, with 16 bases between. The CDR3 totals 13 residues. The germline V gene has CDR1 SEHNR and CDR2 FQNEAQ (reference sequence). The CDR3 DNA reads TGTGCCAGCAACCCCGCGTCGGGGGCCGAGCAGTACGTC. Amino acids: CASNPASGAEQYV.

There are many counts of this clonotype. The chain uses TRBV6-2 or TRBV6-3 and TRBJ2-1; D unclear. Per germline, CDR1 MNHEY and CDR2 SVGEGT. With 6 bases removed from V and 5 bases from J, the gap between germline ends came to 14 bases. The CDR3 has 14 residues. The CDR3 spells CASSADWTDNEQFF. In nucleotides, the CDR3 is TGTGCCAGCAGCGCCGACTGGACCGACAATGAGCAGTTCTTC.

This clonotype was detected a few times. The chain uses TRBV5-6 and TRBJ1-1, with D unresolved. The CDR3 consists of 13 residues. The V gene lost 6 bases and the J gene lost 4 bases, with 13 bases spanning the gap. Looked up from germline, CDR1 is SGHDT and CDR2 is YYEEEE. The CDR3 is CASTSPGSTEAFF. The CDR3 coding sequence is TGTGCCAGCACCAGCCCCGGGTCCACTGAAGCTTTCTTT.

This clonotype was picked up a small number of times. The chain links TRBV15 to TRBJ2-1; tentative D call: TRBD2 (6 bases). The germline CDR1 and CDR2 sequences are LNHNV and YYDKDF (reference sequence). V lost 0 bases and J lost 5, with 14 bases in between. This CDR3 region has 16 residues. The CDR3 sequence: CATSRDRGGVNNEQFF. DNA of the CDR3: TGTGCCACCAGCAGAGATCGGGGCGGGGTGAACAATGAGCAGTTCTTC.

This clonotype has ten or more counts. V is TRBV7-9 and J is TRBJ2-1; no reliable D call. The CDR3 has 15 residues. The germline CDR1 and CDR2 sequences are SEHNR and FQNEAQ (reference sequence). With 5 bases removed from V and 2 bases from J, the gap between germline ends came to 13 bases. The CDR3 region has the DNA TGTGCCAGCAGCCCCCGAAAAAAAACCTACAATGAGCAGTTCTTC. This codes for CASSPRKKTYNEQFF.

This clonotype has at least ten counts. The CDR3 sequence: CAIKVSLIPPWTEHMNTEAFF. The DNA for the CDR3 is TGTGCCATCAAGGTTAGTTTGATCCCCCCTTGGACAGAACATATGAACACTGAAGCTTTCTTT. The chain employs TRBV10-3 and TRBJ1-1; the D gene is possibly TRBD1 (6 bases). In germline, CDR1 is ENHRY, CDR2 SYGVKD. The V end was cut by 7 bases, the J end by 0 bases, with 33 bases between. The CDR3 has 21 amino acids.

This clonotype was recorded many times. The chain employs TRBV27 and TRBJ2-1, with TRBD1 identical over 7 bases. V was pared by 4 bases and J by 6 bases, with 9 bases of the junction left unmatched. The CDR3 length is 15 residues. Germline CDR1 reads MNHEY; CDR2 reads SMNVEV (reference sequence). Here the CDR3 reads CASSWRQGVGNEQFF. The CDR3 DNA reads TGTGCCAGCAGTTGGAGACAGGGAGTAGGCAATGAGCAGTTCTTC.

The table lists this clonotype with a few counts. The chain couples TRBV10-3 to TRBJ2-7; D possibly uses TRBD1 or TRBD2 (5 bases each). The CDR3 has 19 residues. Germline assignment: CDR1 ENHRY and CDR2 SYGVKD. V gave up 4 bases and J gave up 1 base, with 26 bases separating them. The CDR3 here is CAISVKFIGGKDESYEQYF. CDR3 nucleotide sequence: TGTGCCATCAGTGTAAAATTTATTGGGGGAAAGGACGAATCCTACGAGCAGTACTTC.

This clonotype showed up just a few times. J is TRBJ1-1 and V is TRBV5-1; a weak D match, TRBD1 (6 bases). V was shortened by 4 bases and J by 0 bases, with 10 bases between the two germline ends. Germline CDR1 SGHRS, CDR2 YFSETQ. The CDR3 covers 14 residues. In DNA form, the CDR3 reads TGCGCCAGCAGCGCTGGACAGATGAACACTGAAGCTTTCTTT. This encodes CASSAGQMNTEAFF.

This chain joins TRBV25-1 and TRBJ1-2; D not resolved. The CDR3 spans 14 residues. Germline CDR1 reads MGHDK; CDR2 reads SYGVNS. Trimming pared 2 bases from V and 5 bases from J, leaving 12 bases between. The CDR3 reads CASSEHHLRYGYTF. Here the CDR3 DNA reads TGTGCCAGCAGTGAACACCACCTCAGATATGGCTACACCTTC.

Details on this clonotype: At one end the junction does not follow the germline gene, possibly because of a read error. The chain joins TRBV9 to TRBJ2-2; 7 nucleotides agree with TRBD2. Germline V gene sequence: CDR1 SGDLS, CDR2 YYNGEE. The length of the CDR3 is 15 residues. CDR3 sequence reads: CASSAGLLNTRELFF. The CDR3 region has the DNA TGTGCCAGCAGCGCGGGACTACTTAACACCAGGGAGCTGTTTTTT.

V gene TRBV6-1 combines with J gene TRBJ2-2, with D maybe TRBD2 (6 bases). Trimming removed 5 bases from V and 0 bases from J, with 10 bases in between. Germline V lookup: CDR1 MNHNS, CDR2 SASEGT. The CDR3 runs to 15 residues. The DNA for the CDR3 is TGTGCCAGCAGTCCCTGGGGGGCGAACACCGGGGAGCTGTTTTTT. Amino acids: CASSPWGANTGELFF.

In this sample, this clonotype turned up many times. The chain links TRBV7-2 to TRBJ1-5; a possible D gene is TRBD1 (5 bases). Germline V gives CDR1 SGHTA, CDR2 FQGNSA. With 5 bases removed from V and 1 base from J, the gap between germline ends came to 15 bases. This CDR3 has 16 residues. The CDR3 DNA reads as TGTGCCAGCAGCCTGGCTCTGGGGCAGAGCAATCAGCCCCAGCATTTT. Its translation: CASSLALGQSNQPQHF.

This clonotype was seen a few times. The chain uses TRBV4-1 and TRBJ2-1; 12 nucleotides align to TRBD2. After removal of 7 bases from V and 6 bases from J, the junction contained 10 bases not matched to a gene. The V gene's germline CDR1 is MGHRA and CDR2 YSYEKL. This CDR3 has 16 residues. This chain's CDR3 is CASTQSRTSGVNEQFF. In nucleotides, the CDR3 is TGCGCCAGCACGCAATCGAGGACTAGCGGGGTCAATGAGCAGTTCTTC.

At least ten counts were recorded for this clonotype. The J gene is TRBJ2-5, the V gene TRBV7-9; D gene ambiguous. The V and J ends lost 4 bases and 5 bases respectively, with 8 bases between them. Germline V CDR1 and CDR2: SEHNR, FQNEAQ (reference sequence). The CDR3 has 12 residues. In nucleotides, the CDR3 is TGTGCCAGCAGCTCCTCCTACGAGACCCAGTACTTC. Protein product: CASSSSYETQYF.

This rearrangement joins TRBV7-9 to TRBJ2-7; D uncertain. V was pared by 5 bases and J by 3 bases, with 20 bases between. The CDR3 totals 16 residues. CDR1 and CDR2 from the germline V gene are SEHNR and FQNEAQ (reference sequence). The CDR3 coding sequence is TGTGCCAGCAGCGACTTTACGACCCAGACCAACTACGAGCAGTACGTC. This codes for CASSDFTTQTNYEQYV.

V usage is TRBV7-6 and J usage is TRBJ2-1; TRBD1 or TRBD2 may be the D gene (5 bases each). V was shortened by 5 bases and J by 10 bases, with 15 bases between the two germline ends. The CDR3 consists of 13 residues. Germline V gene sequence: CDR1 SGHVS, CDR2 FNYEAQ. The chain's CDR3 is CASSPRDPQEQFF. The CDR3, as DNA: TGTGCCAGCAGCCCCCGGGACCCCCAGGAGCAGTTCTTC.

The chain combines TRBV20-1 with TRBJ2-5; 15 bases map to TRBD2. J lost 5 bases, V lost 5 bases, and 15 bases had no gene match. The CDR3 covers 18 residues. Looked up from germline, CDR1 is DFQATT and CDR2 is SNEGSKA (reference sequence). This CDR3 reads CSAARRTSGGAVSETQYF. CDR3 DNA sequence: TGCAGTGCTGCCCGCCGGACTAGCGGGGGGGCGGTAAGCGAGACCCAGTACTTC.

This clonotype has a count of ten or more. CDR3 loop: CASSYVGSLEQYV. CDR3 nucleotide sequence: TGTGCCAGCAGTTACGTGGGCTCCCTCGAGCAGTACGTC. The V gene is TRBV6-2 or TRBV6-3, the J gene TRBJ2-7; D unclear. V lost 2 bases to trimming and J lost 6 bases, with 11 bases between them. The CDR3 is 13 residues long. Germline V gives CDR1 MNHEY, CDR2 SVGEGT.

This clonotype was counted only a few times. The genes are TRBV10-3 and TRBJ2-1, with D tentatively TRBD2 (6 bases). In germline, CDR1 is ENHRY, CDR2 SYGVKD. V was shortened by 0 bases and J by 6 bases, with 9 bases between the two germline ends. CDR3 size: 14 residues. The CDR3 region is CAISESKLANEQFF. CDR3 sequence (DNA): TGTGCCATCAGTGAGTCGAAACTAGCCAATGAGCAGTTCTTC.

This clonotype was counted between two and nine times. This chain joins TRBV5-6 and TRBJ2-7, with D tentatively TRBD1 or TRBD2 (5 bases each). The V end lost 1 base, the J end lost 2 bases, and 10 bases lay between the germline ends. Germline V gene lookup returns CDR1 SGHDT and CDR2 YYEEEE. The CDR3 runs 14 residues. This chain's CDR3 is CASSLRGRAYEQYV. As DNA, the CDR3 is TGTGCCAGCAGCTTGCGGGGCAGGGCCTACGAGCAGTACGTC.

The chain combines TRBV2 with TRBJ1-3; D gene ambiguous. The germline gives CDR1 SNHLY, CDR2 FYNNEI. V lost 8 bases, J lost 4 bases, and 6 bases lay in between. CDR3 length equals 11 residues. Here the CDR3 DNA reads TGTGCCAGCCAGATGGGAAACACCATATATTTT. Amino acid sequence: CASQMGNTIYF.

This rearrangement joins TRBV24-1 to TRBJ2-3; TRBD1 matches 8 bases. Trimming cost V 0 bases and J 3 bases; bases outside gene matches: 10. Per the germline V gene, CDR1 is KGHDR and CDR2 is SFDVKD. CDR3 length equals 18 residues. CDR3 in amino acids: CATSDLQEGTGGTDTQYF. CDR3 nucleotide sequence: TGTGCCACCAGTGATTTGCAAGAGGGAACAGGGGGTACAGATACGCAGTATTTT.

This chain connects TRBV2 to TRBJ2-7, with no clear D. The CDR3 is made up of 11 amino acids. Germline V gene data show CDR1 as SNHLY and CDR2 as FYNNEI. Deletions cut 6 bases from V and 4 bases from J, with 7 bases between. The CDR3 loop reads CASSPPYEQYF. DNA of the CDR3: TGTGCCAGCAGCCCCCCGTACGAGCAGTACTTC.